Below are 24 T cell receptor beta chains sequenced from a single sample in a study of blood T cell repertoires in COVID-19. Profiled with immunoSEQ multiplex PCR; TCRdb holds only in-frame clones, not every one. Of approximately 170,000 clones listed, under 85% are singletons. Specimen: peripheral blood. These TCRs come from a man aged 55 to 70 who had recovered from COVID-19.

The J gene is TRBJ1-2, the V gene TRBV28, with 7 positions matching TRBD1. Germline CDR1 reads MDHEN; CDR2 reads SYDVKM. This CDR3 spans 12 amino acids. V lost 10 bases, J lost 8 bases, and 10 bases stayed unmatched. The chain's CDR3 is CAIARQGGGYTF. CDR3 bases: TGTGCCATCGCTCGACAGGGTGGAGGCTACACCTTC.

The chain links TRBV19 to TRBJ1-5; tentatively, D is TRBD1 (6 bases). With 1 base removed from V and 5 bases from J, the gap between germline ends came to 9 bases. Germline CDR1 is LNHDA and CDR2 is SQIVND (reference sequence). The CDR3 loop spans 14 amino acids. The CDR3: CASSIGTGYQPQHF. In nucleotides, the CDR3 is TGTGCCAGTAGTATAGGTACAGGGTATCAGCCCCAGCATTTT.

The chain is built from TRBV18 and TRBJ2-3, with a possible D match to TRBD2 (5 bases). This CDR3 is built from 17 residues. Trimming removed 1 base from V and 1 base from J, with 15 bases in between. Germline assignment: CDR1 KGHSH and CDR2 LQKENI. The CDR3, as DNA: TGTGCCAGCTCACCACGCCCTACTAGATTCGGCACAGATACGCAGTATTTT. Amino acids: CASSPRPTRFGTDTQYF.

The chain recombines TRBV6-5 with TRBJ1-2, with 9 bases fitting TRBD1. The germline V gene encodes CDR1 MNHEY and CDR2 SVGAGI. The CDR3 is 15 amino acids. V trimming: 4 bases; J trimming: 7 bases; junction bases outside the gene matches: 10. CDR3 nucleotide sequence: TGTGCCAGCAGTTTGCGGGACAGGGAGTCTAGTGGCTACACCTTC. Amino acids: CASSLRDRESSGYTF.

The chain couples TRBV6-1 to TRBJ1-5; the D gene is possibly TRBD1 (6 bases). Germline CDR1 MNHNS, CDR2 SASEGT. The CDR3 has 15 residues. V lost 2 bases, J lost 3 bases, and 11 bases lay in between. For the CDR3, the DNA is TGTGCCAGCAGTGAACAAACAGGGAACAATCAGCCCCAGCATTTT. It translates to CASSEQTGNNQPQHF.

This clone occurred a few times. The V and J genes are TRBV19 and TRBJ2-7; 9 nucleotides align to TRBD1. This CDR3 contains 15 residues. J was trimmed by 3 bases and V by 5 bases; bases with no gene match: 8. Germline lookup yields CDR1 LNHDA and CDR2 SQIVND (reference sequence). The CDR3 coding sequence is TGTGCCAGTAGTCCAGGGACAGGGATCATCTACGAGCAGTACTTC. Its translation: CASSPGTGIIYEQYF.

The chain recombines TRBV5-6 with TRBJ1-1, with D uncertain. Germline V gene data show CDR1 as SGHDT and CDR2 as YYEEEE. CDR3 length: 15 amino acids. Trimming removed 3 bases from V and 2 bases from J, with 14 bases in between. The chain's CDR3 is CASSSQDVGNTEAFF. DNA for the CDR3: TGTGCCAGCAGCTCCCAAGACGTGGGCAACACTGAAGCTTTCTTT.

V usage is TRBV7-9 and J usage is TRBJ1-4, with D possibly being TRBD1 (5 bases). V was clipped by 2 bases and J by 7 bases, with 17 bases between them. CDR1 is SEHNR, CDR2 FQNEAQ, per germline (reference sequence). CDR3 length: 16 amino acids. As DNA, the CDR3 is TGTGCCAGCAGCTTACGGATGACAGCCGATGGTGAAAAACTGTTTTTT. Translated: CASSLRMTADGEKLFF.

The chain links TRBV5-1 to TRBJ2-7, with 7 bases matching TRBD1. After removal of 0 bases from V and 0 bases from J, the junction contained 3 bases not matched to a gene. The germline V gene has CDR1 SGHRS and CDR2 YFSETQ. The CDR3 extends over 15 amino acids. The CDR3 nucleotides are TGCGCCAGCAGCTTGGTAGGGGGCAGCTCCTACGAGCAGTACTTC. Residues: CASSLVGGSSYEQYF.

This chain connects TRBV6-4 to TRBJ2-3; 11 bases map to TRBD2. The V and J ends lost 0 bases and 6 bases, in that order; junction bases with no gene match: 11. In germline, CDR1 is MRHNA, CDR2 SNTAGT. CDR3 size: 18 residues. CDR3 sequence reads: CASSDSHTTSGGSDTQYF. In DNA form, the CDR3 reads TGTGCCAGCAGTGACTCGCACACTACTAGCGGGGGATCGGATACGCAGTATTTT.

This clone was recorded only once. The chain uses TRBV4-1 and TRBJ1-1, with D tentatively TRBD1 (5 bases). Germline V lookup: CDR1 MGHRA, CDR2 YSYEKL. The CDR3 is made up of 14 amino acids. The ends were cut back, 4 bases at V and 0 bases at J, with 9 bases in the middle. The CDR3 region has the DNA TGCGCCAGCAGCCCCCCGACAGTGAACACTGAAGCTTTCTTT. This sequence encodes CASSPPTVNTEAFF.

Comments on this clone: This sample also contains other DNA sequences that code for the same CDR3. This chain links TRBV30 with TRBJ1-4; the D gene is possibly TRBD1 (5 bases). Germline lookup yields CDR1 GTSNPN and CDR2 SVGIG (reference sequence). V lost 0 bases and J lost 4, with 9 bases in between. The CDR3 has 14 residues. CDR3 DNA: TGTGCCTGGAGTGTAAGGGGCGGTAATGAAAAACTGTTTTTT. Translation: CAWSVRGGNEKLFF. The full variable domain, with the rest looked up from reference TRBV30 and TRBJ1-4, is SQTIHQWPATLVQPVGSPLSLECTVEGTSNPNLYWYRQAAGRGLQLLFYSVGIGQISSEVPQNLSASRPQDRQFILSSKKLLLSDSGFYLCAWSVRGGNEKLFFGSGTQLSVL.

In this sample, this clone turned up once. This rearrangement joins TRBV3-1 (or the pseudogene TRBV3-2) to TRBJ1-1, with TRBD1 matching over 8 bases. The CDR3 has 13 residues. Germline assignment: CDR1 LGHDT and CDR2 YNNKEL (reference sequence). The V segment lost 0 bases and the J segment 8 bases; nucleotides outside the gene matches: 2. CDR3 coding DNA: TGTGCCAGCAGCCAAGATTGGGACAGGGAAGCTTTCTTT. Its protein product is CASSQDWDREAFF.

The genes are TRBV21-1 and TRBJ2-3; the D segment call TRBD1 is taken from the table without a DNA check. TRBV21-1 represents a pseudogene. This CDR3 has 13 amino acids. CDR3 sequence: CASSNYRSDTQYF. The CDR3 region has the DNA TGTGCCAGCAGCAATTACAGGTCGGATACGCAGTATTTT.

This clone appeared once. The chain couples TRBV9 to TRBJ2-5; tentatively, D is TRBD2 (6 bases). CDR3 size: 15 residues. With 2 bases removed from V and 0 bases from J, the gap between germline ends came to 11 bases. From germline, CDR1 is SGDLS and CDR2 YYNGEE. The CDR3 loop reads CASSVGSGYQETQYF. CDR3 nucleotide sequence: TGTGCCAGCAGCGTCGGTAGCGGATACCAAGAGACCCAGTACTTC. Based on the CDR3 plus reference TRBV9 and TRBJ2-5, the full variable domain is DSGVTQTPKHLITATGQRVTLRCSPRSGDLSVYWYQQSLDQGLQFLIQYYNGEERAKGNILERFSAQQFPDLHSELNLSSLELGDSALYFCASSVGSGYQETQYFGPGTRLLVL.

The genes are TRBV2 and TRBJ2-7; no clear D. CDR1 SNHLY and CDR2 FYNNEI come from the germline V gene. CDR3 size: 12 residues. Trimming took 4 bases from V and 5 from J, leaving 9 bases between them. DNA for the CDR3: TGTGCCAGCAGTGGAACGGGTGACGAGCAGTACTTC. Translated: CASSGTGDEQYF.

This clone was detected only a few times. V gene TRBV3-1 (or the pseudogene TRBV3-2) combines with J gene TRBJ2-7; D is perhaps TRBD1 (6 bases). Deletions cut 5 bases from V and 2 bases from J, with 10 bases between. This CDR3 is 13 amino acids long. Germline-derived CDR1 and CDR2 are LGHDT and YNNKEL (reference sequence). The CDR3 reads CASSYRETYEQYF. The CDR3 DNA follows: TGTGCCAGCAGCTACAGGGAAACCTACGAGCAGTACTTC.

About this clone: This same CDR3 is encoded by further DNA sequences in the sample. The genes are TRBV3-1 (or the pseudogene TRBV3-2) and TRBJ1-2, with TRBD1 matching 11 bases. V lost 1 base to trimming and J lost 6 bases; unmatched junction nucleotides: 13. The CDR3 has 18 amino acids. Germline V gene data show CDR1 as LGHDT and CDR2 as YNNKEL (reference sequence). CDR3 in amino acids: CASSQVAGTGGKFDGYTF. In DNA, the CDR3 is TGTGCCAGCAGCCAAGTCGCCGGGACAGGGGGAAAGTTCGATGGCTACACCTTC.

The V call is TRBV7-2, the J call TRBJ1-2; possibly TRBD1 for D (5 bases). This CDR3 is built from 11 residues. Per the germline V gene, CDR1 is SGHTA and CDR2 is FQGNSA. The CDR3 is CIWTTNYGYTF. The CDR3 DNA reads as TGTATTTGGACAACTAACTATGGCTACACCTTC.

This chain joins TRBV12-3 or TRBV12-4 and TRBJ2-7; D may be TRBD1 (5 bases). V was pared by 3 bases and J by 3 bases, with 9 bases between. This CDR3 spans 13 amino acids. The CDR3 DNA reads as TGTGCCAGCAGTTTTCAGGGCTACTACGAGCAGTACTTC. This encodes CASSFQGYYEQYF.

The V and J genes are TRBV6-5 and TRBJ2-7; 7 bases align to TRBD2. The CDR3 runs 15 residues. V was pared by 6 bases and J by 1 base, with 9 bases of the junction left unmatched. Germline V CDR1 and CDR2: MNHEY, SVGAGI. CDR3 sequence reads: CASSRGGSGSYEQYF. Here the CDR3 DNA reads TGTGCCAGCAGCCGAGGTGGTAGCGGGTCCTACGAGCAGTACTTC.

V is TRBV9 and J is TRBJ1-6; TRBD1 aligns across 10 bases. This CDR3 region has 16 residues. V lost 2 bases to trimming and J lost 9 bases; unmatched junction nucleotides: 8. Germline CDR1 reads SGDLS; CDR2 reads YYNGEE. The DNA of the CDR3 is TGTGCCAGCAGCGTTGTAGCCGGACAGGGGGGTTCACCCCTCCACTTT. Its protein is CASSVVAGQGGSPLHF.

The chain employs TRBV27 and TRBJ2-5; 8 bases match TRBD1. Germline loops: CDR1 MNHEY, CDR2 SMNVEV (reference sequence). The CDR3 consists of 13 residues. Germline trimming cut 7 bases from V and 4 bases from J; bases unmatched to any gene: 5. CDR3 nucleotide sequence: TGTGCCAGCATGCGGCAGGGGGCAGAGACCCAGTACTTC. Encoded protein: CASMRQGAETQYF.

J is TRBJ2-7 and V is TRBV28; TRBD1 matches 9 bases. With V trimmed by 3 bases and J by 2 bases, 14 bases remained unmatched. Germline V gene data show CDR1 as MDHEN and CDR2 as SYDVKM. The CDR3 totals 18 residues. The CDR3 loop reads CASSFPSDRDREAYEQYF. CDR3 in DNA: TGTGCCAGCAGTTTCCCCTCTGACCGGGACAGGGAAGCCTACGAGCAGTACTTC.